What follows are 8 T cell receptor beta chains derived from one specimen sequenced in a study of blood T cell repertoires in COVID-19. TCRdb's copy holds only in-frame clones and misses some; the assay was immunoSEQ multiplex PCR. Of some 150,000 clones listed, around 87% are singletons. Sequenced input: peripheral blood. These receptors were collected from a man aged 45-65 years with active COVID-19.

J is TRBJ1-3 and V is TRBV6-6; 8 bases match TRBD1. The germline V gene encodes CDR1 MNHNY and CDR2 SVGAGI (reference sequence). V shed 6 bases and J 6 bases; nucleotides not matched to a gene: 10. CDR3 length equals 15 residues. CDR3 DNA sequence: TGTGCCAGCAGGTTAACAGGGGGATTCACAAACACCATATATTTT. This translates into CASRLTGGFTNTIYF.

This clone was observed a handful of times. The chain combines TRBV5-1 with TRBJ1-2, with unresolved D. The germline V and J ends were trimmed by 3 bases and 4 bases, with 16 bases remaining between them. CDR1 is SGHRS and CDR2 is YFSETQ in the germline V gene. CDR3 length: 15 residues. Here the CDR3 DNA reads TGCGCCAGCAGCTACCTCCCACAGAGCCCCTATGGCTACACCTTC. This translates into CASSYLPQSPYGYTF.

V and J are TRBV27 and TRBJ1-6; possible D gene TRBD1, 6 bases. The CDR3 length is 14 residues. Trimming took 2 bases from V and 9 from J, leaving 11 bases between them. CDR1 is MNHEY, CDR2 SMNVEV, per germline (reference sequence). CDR3 DNA sequence: TGTGCCAGCAGTTTACCATTAGGGGGTTCACCCCTCCACTTT. Translated: CASSLPLGGSPLHF.

This rearrangement joins TRBV5-4 to TRBJ1-1; no clear D gene. V was cut by 9 bases and J by 6 bases, with 9 bases left in between. CDR1 and CDR2 (germline): SGHNT, YYREEE (reference sequence). The CDR3 totals 10 residues. In nucleotides, the CDR3 is TGTGCCACAGGCGGGTCTGAAGCTTTCTTT. Translated, it gives CATGGSEAFF.

The chain recombines TRBV24-1 with TRBJ2-5, with 8 nucleotides matching TRBD1. Germline CDR1 KGHDR, CDR2 SFDVKD. The CDR3 has 19 residues. V trimming: 1 base; J trimming: 5 bases; junction bases outside the gene matches: 17. The DNA for the CDR3 is TGTGCCACCAGTGATTTCCCCATCCTGGACAGGGTAGAGGCCGAGACCCAGTACTTC. Protein product: CATSDFPILDRVEAETQYF.

V and J are TRBV5-1 and TRBJ2-2; TRBD2 is a possible D gene (6 bases). Deletions cut 5 bases from V and 1 base from J, with 9 bases between. The CDR3 covers 14 residues. Germline V gene lookup returns CDR1 SGHRS and CDR2 YFSETQ. For the CDR3, the DNA is TGCGCCAGCAGGGGACTGAAGAACACCGGGGAGCTGTTTTTT. Translation: CASRGLKNTGELFF.

This chain connects TRBV6-1 to TRBJ1-3, with 7 bases matching TRBD1. Germline V gene sequence: CDR1 MNHNS, CDR2 SASEGT. V gave up 0 bases and J gave up 7 bases; unmatched junction bases: 15. CDR3 size: 18 residues. CDR3 amino acids: CASSEATLYTTGRNTIYF. As DNA, the CDR3 is TGTGCCAGCAGTGAAGCGACTCTATACACGACAGGGCGGAACACCATATATTTT.

V and J are TRBV18 and TRBJ1-5; no clear D. Trimming removed 2 bases from V and 9 bases from J, with 11 bases in between. The CDR3 covers 13 residues. Germline CDR1 KGHSH, CDR2 LQKENI. CDR3 nucleotides: TGTGCCAGCTCACCAGGGAGGGTAGGGCCCCAGCATTTT. This gives the protein CASSPGRVGPQHF.